The clone carrying this T cell receptor beta chain came up many times. Its antigen remains unidentified. Every sequencing run generated in excess of 170 million TCR-beta sequences. These sequences covered 15-18 subjects. TCRdb reprocessed the 5' RACE reads with MiXCR, giving one entry per CDR3 protein. This sample has tens of thousands of distinct CDR3 sequences, with around 4% found just once. The sample belongs to a study of neurological immune-mediated disorders. Study results and limitations: For the multiple sclerosis repertoire cluster, an association with any clinical or MRI feature was absent. The study found the most TCR clonal expansion in HTLV-1-associated myelopathy and the least in multiple sclerosis, below healthy controls. One cluster of related CDR3 sequences contained, by phylogenetic grouping, the repertoires of 18 of 34 multiple sclerosis patients and formed a possible signature.

V shed 3 bases and J 9 bases; nucleotides not matched to a gene: 18. The CDR3 extends over 19 amino acids. Per germline, CDR1 KGHDR and CDR2 SFDVKD. The clonotype comes from a man aged 25 to 45 with multiple sclerosis. Sequencing was performed on PBMCs. The gene calls are TRBV24-1 and TRBJ2-1; 11 bases are a match to TRBD1. The chain's CDR3 is CATSDLSNVPGQGDGEQFF. In DNA form, the CDR3 reads TGTGCCACCAGTGATCTTTCTAATGTTCCGGGACAGGGGGATGGTGAGCAGTTCTTC.